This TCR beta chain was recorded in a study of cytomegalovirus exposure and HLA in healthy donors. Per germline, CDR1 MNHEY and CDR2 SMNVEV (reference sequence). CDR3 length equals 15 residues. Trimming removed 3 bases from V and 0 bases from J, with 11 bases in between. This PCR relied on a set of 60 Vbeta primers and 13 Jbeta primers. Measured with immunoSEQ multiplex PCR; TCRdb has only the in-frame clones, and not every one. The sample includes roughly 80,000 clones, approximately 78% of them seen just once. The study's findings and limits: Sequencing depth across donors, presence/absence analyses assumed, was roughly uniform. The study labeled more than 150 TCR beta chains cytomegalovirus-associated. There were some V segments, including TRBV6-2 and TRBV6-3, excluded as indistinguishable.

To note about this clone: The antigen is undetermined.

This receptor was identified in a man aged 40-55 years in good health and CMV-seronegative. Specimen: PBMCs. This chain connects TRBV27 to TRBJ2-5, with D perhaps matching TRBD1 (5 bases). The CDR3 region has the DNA TGTGCCAGCAGTTTTGGCCAGGGCAACCAAGAGACCCAGTACTTC. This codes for CASSFGQGNQETQYF.